This is a list of T cell receptor beta chains from one sample in a study of blood T cell repertoires in COVID-19. TCRdb keeps only in-frame clones here, not all; method: immunoSEQ multiplex PCR. The sample has more than 300,000 clones; more than 75% are singletons. Sequencing used PBMCs or T cells enriched from blood (not recorded which). The receptors were sampled from a woman aged 18-29 years who had recovered from COVID-19. Both conserved end residues are part of each CDR3. A D gene is named only where the DNA matches it firmly. The size of a clone is reported for some rows only, either as once, few or many, or as a class for expanded clones.

clone_size: -; v_call: TRBV10-3; d_call: -; j_call: TRBJ2-3; cdr3_aa: CAISEEQRSLDTQYF; cdr3_nt: TGTGCCATCAGTGAGGAGCAGCGGAGCCTAGATACGCAGTATTTT
clone_size: -; v_call: TRBV7-8; d_call: -; j_call: TRBJ2-7; cdr3_aa: CASSLGTGAPSYEQYF; cdr3_nt: TGTGCCAGCAGCTTAGGAACAGGCGCCCCCTCCTACGAGCAGTACTTC
clone_size: -; v_call: TRBV30; d_call: -; j_call: TRBJ1-4; cdr3_aa: CAWSVSSGNEKLFF; cdr3_nt: TGTGCCTGGAGTGTGAGTTCGGGTAATGAAAAACTGTTTTTT
clone_size: -; v_call: TRBV19; d_call: TRBD1; j_call: TRBJ2-5; cdr3_aa: CASGDRVQETQYF; cdr3_nt: TGTGCCAGTGGGGACAGGGTCCAAGAGACCCAGTACTTC
clone_size: -; v_call: TRBV27; d_call: -; j_call: TRBJ1-2; cdr3_aa: CASSPVIAGDGYTF; cdr3_nt: TGTGCCAGCAGCCCCGTTATCGCAGGGGATGGCTACACCTTC
clone_size: -; v_call: TRBV7-8; d_call: -; j_call: TRBJ1-1; cdr3_aa: CASSSLGTEAFF; cdr3_nt: TGTGCCAGCAGCTCCCTCGGGACAGAAGCTTTCTTT
clone_size: -; v_call: TRBV2; d_call: -; j_call: TRBJ2-5; cdr3_aa: CASSAWNRTYRGTQYF; cdr3_nt: TGTGCCAGCAGTGCCTGGAACAGGACCTACCGAGGGACCCAGTACTTC
clone_size: -; v_call: TRBV2; d_call: -; j_call: TRBJ2-5; cdr3_aa: CASSATRIAKTQYF; cdr3_nt: TGTGCCAGCAGCGCGACTAGAATCGCGAAGACCCAGTACTTC
clone_size: -; v_call: TRBV15; d_call: TRBD1; j_call: TRBJ1-2; cdr3_aa: CATSREEGTGDGYTF; cdr3_nt: TGTGCCACCAGCAGAGAGGAAGGGACAGGGGACGGCTACACCTTC
clone_size: -; v_call: TRBV7-8; d_call: -; j_call: TRBJ1-3; cdr3_aa: CASSSRVYGNTIYF; cdr3_nt: TGTGCCAGCAGCTCCAGGGTTTATGGAAACACCATATATTTT
clone_size: -; v_call: TRBV6-4; d_call: TRBD1; j_call: TRBJ2-1; cdr3_aa: CARITPRTGGEVKQFF; cdr3_nt: TGTGCCAGGATCACGCCTCGGACAGGGGGGGAAGTAAAGCAGTTCTTC
clone_size: -; v_call: TRBV7-2; d_call: TRBD2; j_call: TRBJ2-2; cdr3_aa: CASSFRLAAGTGELFF; cdr3_nt: TGTGCCAGCAGCTTCAGACTAGCGGCGGGGACCGGGGAGCTGTTTTTT
clone_size: -; v_call: TRBV3-1/TRBV3-2; d_call: -; j_call: TRBJ1-3; cdr3_aa: CASSQVVGGLTGNTIYF; cdr3_nt: TGTGCCAGCAGCCAAGTAGTTGGGGGCTTGACGGGAAACACCATATATTTT
clone_size: -; v_call: TRBV30; d_call: -; j_call: TRBJ2-5; cdr3_aa: CAWSGLIGETQYF; cdr3_nt: TGTGCCTGGAGTGGACTAATCGGAGAGACCCAGTACTTC
clone_size: -; v_call: TRBV5-6; d_call: -; j_call: TRBJ2-3; cdr3_aa: CASSLASYTQYF; cdr3_nt: TGTGCCAGCAGCTTGGCGTCGTATACGCAGTATTTT
clone_size: -; v_call: TRBV19; d_call: TRBD1; j_call: TRBJ1-6; cdr3_aa: CASRIRRQGGTDNSPLHF; cdr3_nt: TGTGCCAGTAGGATACGACGACAGGGAGGTACTGATAATTCACCCCTCCACTTT
clone_size: -; v_call: TRBV4-3; d_call: TRBD1; j_call: TRBJ2-7; cdr3_aa: CASSQAGQGAYEQYF; cdr3_nt: TGCGCCAGCAGCCAAGCAGGACAGGGGGCCTACGAGCAGTACTTC
clone_size: few; v_call: TRBV19; d_call: TRBD1; j_call: TRBJ1-1; cdr3_aa: CASSTGGWTEAFF; cdr3_nt: TGTGCCAGTAGTACAGGGGGGTGGACTGAAGCTTTCTTT
clone_size: -; v_call: TRBV24-1; d_call: -; j_call: TRBJ2-5; cdr3_aa: CATSDSGLETQYF; cdr3_nt: TGTGCCACCAGTGATTCAGGGTTAGAGACCCAGTACTTC
clone_size: -; v_call: TRBV6-6; d_call: -; j_call: TRBJ1-1; cdr3_aa: CASSYPVNTEAFF; cdr3_nt: TGTGCCAGCAGTTACCCGGTGAACACTGAAGCTTTCTTT
clone_size: -; v_call: TRBV7-9; d_call: TRBD2; j_call: TRBJ2-5; cdr3_aa: CASRLLTGGGPTRETQYF; cdr3_nt: TGTGCCAGCCGCTTACTTACGGGGGGGGGACCTACCAGGGAGACCCAGTACTTC
clone_size: -; v_call: TRBV2; d_call: -; j_call: TRBJ2-5; cdr3_aa: CASSDVAGMVGETQYF; cdr3_nt: TGTGCCAGCAGTGATGTTGCGGGGATGGTTGGGGAGACCCAGTACTTC
clone_size: -; v_call: TRBV27; d_call: -; j_call: TRBJ1-4; cdr3_aa: CASSLSGQNEKLFF; cdr3_nt: TGTGCCAGCAGTTTATCGGGACAAAATGAAAAACTGTTTTTT
clone_size: -; v_call: TRBV14; d_call: -; j_call: TRBJ1-6; cdr3_aa: CASSPGGSYNSPLHF; cdr3_nt: TGTGCCAGCAGCCCCGGGGGGTCCTATAATTCACCCCTCCACTTT
clone_size: once; v_call: TRBV4-1; d_call: -; j_call: TRBJ2-3; cdr3_aa: CASSQQGISDTQYF; cdr3_nt: TGCGCCAGCAGCCAACAGGGGATCTCAGATACGCAGTATTTT
clone_size: -; v_call: TRBV19; d_call: TRBD1; j_call: TRBJ1-1; cdr3_aa: CASSTSPDRGYTEAFF; cdr3_nt: TGTGCCAGTAGTACGTCCCCGGACAGGGGCTACACTGAAGCTTTCTTT
clone_size: -; v_call: TRBV5-7; d_call: -; j_call: TRBJ1-2; cdr3_aa: CASSLSRPHGYTF; cdr3_nt: TGTGCCAGCAGCTTGAGCAGGCCGCATGGCTACACCTTC
clone_size: -; v_call: TRBV19; d_call: TRBD1; j_call: TRBJ1-6; cdr3_aa: CASSIAGRQGWNSPLHF; cdr3_nt: TGTGCCAGTAGTATAGCCGGAAGACAGGGGTGGAATTCACCCCTCCACTTT
clone_size: -; v_call: TRBV3-1/TRBV3-2; d_call: -; j_call: TRBJ2-7; cdr3_aa: CASSQARSYEQYF; cdr3_nt: TGTGCCAGCAGCCAAGCTCGTAGCTACGAGCAGTACTTC
clone_size: -; v_call: TRBV7-2; d_call: TRBD1; j_call: TRBJ1-5; cdr3_aa: CASSPMDRSSNQPQHF; cdr3_nt: TGTGCCAGCAGCCCGATGGACAGGAGTAGCAATCAGCCCCAGCATTTT
clone_size: few; v_call: TRBV6-5; d_call: -; j_call: TRBJ1-2; cdr3_aa: CASSFPGTNGYTF; cdr3_nt: TGTGCCAGCAGTTTCCCCGGGACAAATGGCTACACCTTC
clone_size: -; v_call: TRBV6-1; d_call: -; j_call: TRBJ2-1; cdr3_aa: CASSEDDGLYNEQFF; cdr3_nt: TGTGCCAGCAGTGAAGACGATGGACTTTACAATGAGCAGTTCTTC
clone_size: -; v_call: TRBV5-1; d_call: -; j_call: TRBJ1-2; cdr3_aa: CASSLTGFDGYTF; cdr3_nt: TGCGCCAGCAGCTTGACAGGGTTCGACGGCTACACCTTC
clone_size: once; v_call: TRBV9; d_call: TRBD1; j_call: TRBJ2-3; cdr3_aa: CASSVPGQGTDTQYF; cdr3_nt: TGTGCCAGCAGCGTACCGGGACAGGGAACAGATACGCAGTATTTT
clone_size: -; v_call: TRBV3-1/TRBV3-2; d_call: -; j_call: TRBJ1-6; cdr3_aa: CASSQGGGKSNSPLHF; cdr3_nt: TGTGCCAGCAGCCAAGGCGGGGGAAAAAGTAATTCACCCCTCCACTTT
clone_size: -; v_call: TRBV3-1/TRBV3-2; d_call: TRBD2; j_call: TRBJ2-7; cdr3_aa: CASSLIGLAGSYEQYF; cdr3_nt: TGTGCCAGCAGCCTCATAGGACTAGCGGGGTCTTACGAGCAGTACTTC
clone_size: once; v_call: TRBV5-6; d_call: TRBD2; j_call: TRBJ2-2; cdr3_aa: CASSSLVRLAATNTGELFF; cdr3_nt: TGTGCCAGCAGCTCCCTGGTGCGGCTAGCGGCGACGAACACCGGGGAGCTGTTTTTT
clone_size: -; v_call: TRBV7-3; d_call: -; j_call: TRBJ2-5; cdr3_aa: CASSLMLSETQYF; cdr3_nt: TGTGCCAGCAGCTTAATGTTATCGGAGACCCAGTACTTC
clone_size: -; v_call: TRBV10-3; d_call: -; j_call: TRBJ1-1; cdr3_aa: CAISADRNTEAFF; cdr3_nt: TGTGCCATCAGTGCCGACAGGAACACTGAAGCTTTCTTT
clone_size: -; v_call: TRBV30; d_call: -; j_call: TRBJ1-3; cdr3_aa: CAWCRLAGNTIYF; cdr3_nt: TGTGCCTGGTGTAGATTAGCGGGAAACACCATATATTTT
clone_size: -; v_call: TRBV9; d_call: -; j_call: TRBJ1-2; cdr3_aa: CASSGGGFYGYTF; cdr3_nt: TGTGCCAGCAGCGGGGGAGGGTTCTATGGCTACACCTTC
clone_size: -; v_call: TRBV28; d_call: TRBD1; j_call: TRBJ2-6; cdr3_aa: CASSSQGTGANVLTF; cdr3_nt: TGTGCCAGCAGTTCACAGGGGACTGGGGCCAACGTCCTGACTTTC
clone_size: -; v_call: TRBV9; d_call: -; j_call: TRBJ2-5; cdr3_aa: CASSAHLQETQYF; cdr3_nt: TGTGCCAGCAGCGCCCATTTACAGGAGACCCAGTACTTC
clone_size: -; v_call: TRBV6-4; d_call: -; j_call: TRBJ2-2; cdr3_aa: CASSDSSTGELFF; cdr3_nt: TGTGCCAGCAGTGACTCCTCGACCGGGGAGCTGTTTTTT
clone_size: -; v_call: TRBV5-6; d_call: TRBD1; j_call: TRBJ1-5; cdr3_aa: CASSLPTGDNQPQHF; cdr3_nt: TGTGCCAGCAGCTTGCCGACAGGGGACAATCAGCCCCAGCATTTT
clone_size: -; v_call: TRBV5-1; d_call: -; j_call: TRBJ2-7; cdr3_aa: CASSFWGAEQYF; cdr3_nt: TGCGCCAGCAGCTTTTGGGGCGCCGAGCAGTACTTC
clone_size: once; v_call: TRBV4-3; d_call: -; j_call: TRBJ2-7; cdr3_aa: CASSQGFRNEQYF; cdr3_nt: TGCGCCAGCAGCCAAGGCTTCAGGAACGAGCAGTACTTC
clone_size: -; v_call: TRBV29-1; d_call: TRBD1; j_call: TRBJ1-2; cdr3_aa: CSVEGQGDRTGYGYTF; cdr3_nt: TGCAGCGTTGAGGGACAGGGGGACCGAACCGGCTATGGCTACACCTTC
clone_size: once; v_call: TRBV28; d_call: TRBD1; j_call: TRBJ1-5; cdr3_aa: CASSLRVGRTGILLYQPQHF; cdr3_nt: TGTGCCAGCAGTTTGCGCGTTGGGAGGACAGGGATTCTTTTGTATCAGCCCCAGCATTTT
clone_size: -; v_call: TRBV9; d_call: TRBD2; j_call: TRBJ2-1; cdr3_aa: CASSSGGTSGGAENEQFF; cdr3_nt: TGTGCCAGCAGCTCGGGCGGGACTAGCGGGGGGGCCGAGAATGAGCAGTTCTTC
clone_size: -; v_call: TRBV2; d_call: TRBD1; j_call: TRBJ1-6; cdr3_aa: CASTSEQGASYNSPLHF; cdr3_nt: TGTGCCAGCACCTCAGAACAGGGGGCTTCCTATAATTCACCCCTCCACTTT
clone_size: -; v_call: TRBV4-2; d_call: -; j_call: TRBJ2-2; cdr3_aa: CASSQTDTGELFF; cdr3_nt: TGTGCCAGCAGCCAAACAGATACCGGGGAGCTGTTTTTT
clone_size: -; v_call: TRBV28; d_call: TRBD1; j_call: TRBJ1-6; cdr3_aa: CASSPIDRDNSPLHF; cdr3_nt: TGTGCCAGCAGTCCTATTGACAGGGATAATTCACCCCTCCACTTT
clone_size: -; v_call: TRBV28; d_call: -; j_call: TRBJ2-4; cdr3_aa: CASSLYGAKSKNIQYF; cdr3_nt: TGTGCCAGCAGTTTATATGGGGCTAAGTCCAAAAACATTCAGTACTTC
clone_size: -; v_call: TRBV25-1; d_call: TRBD1; j_call: TRBJ2-5; cdr3_aa: CASRDRALYQETQYF; cdr3_nt: TGTGCCAGTCGGGACAGGGCTCTGTACCAAGAGACCCAGTACTTC